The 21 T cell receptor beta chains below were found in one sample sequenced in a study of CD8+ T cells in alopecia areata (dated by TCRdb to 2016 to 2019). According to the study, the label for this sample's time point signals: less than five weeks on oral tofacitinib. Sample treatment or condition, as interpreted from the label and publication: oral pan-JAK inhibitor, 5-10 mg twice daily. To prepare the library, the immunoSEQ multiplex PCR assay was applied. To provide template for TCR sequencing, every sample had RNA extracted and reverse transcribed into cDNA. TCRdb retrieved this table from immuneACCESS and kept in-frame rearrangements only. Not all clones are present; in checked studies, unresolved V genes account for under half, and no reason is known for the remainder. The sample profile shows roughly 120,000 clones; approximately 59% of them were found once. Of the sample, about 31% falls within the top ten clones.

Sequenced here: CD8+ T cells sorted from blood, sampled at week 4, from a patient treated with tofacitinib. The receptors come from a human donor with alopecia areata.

CDR3 sequence (DNA): TGTGCCACAGGAGCAGGGAACAATGAGCAGTTCTTC. It translates to CATGAGNNEQFF. This chain uses TRBV7-9 with TRBJ2-1; tentatively, D is TRBD1 (5 bases). The CDR3 consists of 12 residues. V was trimmed by 10 bases and J by 5 bases, leaving 12 bases between them. Per the germline V gene, CDR1 is SEHNR and CDR2 is FQNEAQ (reference sequence).

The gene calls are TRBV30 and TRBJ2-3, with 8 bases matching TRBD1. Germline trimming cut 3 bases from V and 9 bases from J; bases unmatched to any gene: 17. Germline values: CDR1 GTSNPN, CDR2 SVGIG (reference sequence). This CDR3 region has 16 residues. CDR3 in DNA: TGTGCCTGGAGCCTACGACAGGGGAGTTCCCTATTGACGCAGTATTTT. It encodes CAWSLRQGSSLLTQYF.

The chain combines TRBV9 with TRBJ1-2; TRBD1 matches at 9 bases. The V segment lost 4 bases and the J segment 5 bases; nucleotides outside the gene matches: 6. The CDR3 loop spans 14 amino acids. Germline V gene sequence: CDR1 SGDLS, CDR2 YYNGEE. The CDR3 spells CASSSRDRDYGYTF. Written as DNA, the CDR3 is TGTGCCAGCAGCTCCCGGGACAGGGATTATGGCTACACCTTC.

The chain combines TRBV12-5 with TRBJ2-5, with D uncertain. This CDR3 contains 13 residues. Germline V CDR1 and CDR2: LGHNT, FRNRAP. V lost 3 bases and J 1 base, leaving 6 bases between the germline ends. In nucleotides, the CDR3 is TGTGCTAGTGGTTTACGCTGCCAAGAGACCCAGTACTTC. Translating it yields CASGLRCQETQYF.

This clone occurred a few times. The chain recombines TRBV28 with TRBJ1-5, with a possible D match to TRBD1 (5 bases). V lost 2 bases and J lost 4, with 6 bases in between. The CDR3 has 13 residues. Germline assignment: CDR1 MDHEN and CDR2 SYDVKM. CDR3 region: CASSLPGNQPQHF. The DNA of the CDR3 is TGTGCCAGCAGTTTACCAGGGAATCAGCCCCAGCATTTT.

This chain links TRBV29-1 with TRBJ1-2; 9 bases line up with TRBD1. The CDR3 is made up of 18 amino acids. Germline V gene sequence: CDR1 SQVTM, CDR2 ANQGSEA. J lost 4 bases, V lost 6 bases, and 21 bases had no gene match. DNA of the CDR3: TGCAGCGTGGACAGGGGAATCGACCATTCCTTCCTCTTCTATGGCTACACCTTC. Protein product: CSVDRGIDHSFLFYGYTF.

The CDR3 loop reads CSVEDGSHFPYEQYF. The CDR3 DNA reads as TGCAGCGTTGAAGATGGCAGCCACTTCCCCTACGAGCAGTACTTC. The rearrangement joins TRBV29-1 to TRBJ2-5, with D uncertain. The J call is in doubt because the DNA end fits TRBJ2-7 better. This CDR3 region has 15 residues. Germline V CDR1 and CDR2: SQVTM, ANQGSEA.

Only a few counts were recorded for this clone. Here the CDR3 DNA reads TGTGCCAGCAGTTACCTCACAGATACGCAGTATTTT. This encodes CASSYLTDTQYF. V and J are TRBV6-6 and TRBJ2-3; D is uncertain. V dropped 2 bases and J dropped 2 bases, with 2 bases sitting between them. In germline, CDR1 is MNHNY, CDR2 SVGAGI (reference sequence). This CDR3 has 12 residues.

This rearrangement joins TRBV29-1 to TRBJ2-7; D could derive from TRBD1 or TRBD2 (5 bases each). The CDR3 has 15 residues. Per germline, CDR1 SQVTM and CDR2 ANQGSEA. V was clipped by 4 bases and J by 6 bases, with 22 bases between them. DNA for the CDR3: TGCAGCGTTGTGAATCAGGGACGCGCGCTTGGCGAGCAGTACTTC. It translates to CSVVNQGRALGEQYF.

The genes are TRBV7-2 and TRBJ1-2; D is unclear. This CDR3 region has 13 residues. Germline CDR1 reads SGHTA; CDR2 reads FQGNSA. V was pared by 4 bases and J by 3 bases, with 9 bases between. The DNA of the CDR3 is TGTGCCAGCAGCTCTAGTGGAGACTATGGCTACACCTTC. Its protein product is CASSSSGDYGYTF.

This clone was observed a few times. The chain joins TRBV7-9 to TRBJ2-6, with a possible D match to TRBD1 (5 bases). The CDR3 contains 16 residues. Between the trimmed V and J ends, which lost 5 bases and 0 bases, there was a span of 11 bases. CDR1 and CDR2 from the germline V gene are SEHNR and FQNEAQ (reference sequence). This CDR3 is CASSGRQISGANVLTF. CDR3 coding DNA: TGTGCCAGCAGCGGCCGACAGATCTCTGGGGCCAACGTCCTGACTTTC.

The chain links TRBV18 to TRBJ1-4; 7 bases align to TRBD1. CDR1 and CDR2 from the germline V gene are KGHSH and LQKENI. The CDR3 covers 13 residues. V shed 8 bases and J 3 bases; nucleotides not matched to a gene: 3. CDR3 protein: CASRQGANEKLFF. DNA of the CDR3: TGTGCCAGCCGTCAGGGGGCTAATGAAAAACTGTTTTTT.

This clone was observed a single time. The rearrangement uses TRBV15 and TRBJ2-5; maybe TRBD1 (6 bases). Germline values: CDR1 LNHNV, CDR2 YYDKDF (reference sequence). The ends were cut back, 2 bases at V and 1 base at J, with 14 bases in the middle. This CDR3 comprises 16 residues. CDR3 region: CATSRYRDTIQETQYF. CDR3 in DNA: TGTGCCACCAGCAGATACCGGGACACAATCCAAGAGACCCAGTACTTC. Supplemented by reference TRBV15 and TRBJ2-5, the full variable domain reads DAMVIQNPRYQVTQFGKPVTLSCSQTLNHNVMYWYQQKSSQAPKLLFHYYDKDFNNEADTPDNFQSRRPNTSFCFLDIRSPGLGDTAMYLCATSRYRDTIQETQYFGPGTRLLVL.

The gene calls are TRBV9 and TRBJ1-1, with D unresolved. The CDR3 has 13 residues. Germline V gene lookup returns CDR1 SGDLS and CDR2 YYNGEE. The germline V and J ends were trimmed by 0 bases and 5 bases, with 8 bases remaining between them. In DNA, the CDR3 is TGTGCCAGCAGCGTAGGGGGAAGGACTGAAGCTTTCTTT. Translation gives CASSVGGRTEAFF.

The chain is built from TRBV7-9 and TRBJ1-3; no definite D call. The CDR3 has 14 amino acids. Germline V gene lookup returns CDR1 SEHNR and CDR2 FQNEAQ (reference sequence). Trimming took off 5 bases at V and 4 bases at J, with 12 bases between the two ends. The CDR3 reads CASSLLPRGNTIYF. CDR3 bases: TGTGCCAGCAGCCTCCTGCCCAGGGGAAACACCATATATTTT.

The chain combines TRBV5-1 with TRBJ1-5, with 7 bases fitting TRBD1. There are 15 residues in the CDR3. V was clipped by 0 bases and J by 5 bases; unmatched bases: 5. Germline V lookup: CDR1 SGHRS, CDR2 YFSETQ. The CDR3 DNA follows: TGCGCCAGCAGCTTGGGACAGGGTGAACATCAGCCCCAGCATTTT. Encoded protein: CASSLGQGEHQPQHF.

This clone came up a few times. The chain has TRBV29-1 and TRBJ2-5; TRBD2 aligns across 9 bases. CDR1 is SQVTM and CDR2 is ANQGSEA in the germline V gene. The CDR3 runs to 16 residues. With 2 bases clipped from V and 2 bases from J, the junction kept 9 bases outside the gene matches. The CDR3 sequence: CSVERGGLALQETQYF. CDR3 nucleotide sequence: TGCAGCGTTGAAAGAGGTGGACTAGCGCTGCAAGAGACCCAGTACTTC.

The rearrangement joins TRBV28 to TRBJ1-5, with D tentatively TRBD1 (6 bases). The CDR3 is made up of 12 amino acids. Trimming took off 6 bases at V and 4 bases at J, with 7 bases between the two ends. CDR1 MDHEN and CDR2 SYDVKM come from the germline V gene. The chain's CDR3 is CASSTGNQPQHF. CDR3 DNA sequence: TGTGCCAGCAGCACAGGGAATCAGCCCCAGCATTTT.

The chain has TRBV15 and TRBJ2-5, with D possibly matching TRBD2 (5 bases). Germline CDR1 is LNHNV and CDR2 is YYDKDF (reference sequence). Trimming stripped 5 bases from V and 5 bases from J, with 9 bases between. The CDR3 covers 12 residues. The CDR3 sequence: CATSPTGETQYF. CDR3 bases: TGTGCCACCAGCCCAACGGGGGAGACCCAGTACTTC.

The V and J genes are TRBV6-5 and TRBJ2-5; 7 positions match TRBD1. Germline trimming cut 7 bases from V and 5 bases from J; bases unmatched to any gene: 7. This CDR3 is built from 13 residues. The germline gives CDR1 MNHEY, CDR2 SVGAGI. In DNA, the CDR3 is TGTGCCAGCATCCCGACAGGGTCGGAGACCCAGTACTTC. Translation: CASIPTGSETQYF.

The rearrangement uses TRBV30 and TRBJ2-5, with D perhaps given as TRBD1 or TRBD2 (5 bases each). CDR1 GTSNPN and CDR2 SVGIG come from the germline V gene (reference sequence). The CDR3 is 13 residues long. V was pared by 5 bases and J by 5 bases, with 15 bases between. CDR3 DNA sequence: TGTGCCTGGTGGGGGTTGGGGGTTGAGACCCAGTACTTC. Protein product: CAWWGLGVETQYF. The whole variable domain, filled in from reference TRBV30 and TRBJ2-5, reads SQTIHQWPATLVQPVGSPLSLECTVEGTSNPNLYWYRQAAGRGLQLLFYSVGIGQISSEVPQNLSASRPQDRQFILSSKKLLLSDSGFYLCAWWGLGVETQYFGPGTRLLVL.